This paragraph covers one T cell receptor beta chain sequence. This entry is derived from a study of blood T cell repertoires in COVID-19. Study overall: The analysed material was cDNA or gDNA that came from T cells, B-cell-depleted T cells, or PBMCs.

Per the authors' pipeline: Estimates of nucleated cell counts were drawn from the amplification of reference gene primers. The table came from immunoSEQ multiplex PCR; TCRdb's copy has only in-frame clones and leaves some out. The V and J calls and clone size are taken from that table; D and trimming were inferred from the DNA. The data hold 200,000 to 300,000 clones, with about four fifths observed a single time. V shed 4 bases, J shed 9 bases, and the junction held 4 bases outside the gene matches. This CDR3 has 14 amino acids. Looked up from germline, CDR1 is SGHTA and CDR2 is FQGNSA. This TCR was sampled from a young woman with acute or convalescent COVID-19. Sequencing was carried out using peripheral blood. This chain joins TRBV7-2 and TRBJ2-1; 12 bases agree with TRBD2. As DNA, the CDR3 is TGTGCCAGCAGCTGGACTAGCGGGGTGGTTGAGCAGTTCTTC. The encoded protein is CASSWTSGVVEQFF.